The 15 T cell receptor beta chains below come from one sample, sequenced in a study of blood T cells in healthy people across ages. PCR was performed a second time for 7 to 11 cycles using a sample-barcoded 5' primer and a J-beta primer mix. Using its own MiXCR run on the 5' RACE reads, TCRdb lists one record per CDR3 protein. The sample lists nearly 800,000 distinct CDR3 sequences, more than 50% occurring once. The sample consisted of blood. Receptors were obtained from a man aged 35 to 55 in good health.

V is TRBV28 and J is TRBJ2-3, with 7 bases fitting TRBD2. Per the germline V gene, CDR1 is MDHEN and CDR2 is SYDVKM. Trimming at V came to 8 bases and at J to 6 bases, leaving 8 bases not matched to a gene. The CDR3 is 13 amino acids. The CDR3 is CASYGGSQDTQYF. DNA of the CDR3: TGTGCCAGCTACGGCGGGAGTCAGGATACGCAGTATTTT.

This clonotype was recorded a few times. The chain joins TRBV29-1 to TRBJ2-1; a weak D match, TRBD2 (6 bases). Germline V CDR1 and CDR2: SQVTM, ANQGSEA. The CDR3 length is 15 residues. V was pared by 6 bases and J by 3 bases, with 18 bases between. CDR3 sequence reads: CSVDRRVLGYNEQFF. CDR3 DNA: TGCAGCGTGGACCGGAGGGTATTGGGCTACAATGAGCAGTTCTTC.

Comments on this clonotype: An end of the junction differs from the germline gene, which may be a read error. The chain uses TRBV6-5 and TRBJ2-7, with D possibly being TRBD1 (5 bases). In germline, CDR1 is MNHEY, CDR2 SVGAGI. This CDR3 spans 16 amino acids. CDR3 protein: CASSYGDRPARYERYF. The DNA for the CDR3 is TGTGCCAGCAGTTACGGTGACAGACCGGCGAGGTACGAGCGGTACTTC.

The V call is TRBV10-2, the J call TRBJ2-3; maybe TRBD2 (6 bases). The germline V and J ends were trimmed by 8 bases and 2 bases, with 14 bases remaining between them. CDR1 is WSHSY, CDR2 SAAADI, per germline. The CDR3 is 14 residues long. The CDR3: CASRLGGDTDTQYF. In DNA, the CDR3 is TGCGCCAGCCGGCTCGGGGGAGACACAGATACGCAGTATTTT.

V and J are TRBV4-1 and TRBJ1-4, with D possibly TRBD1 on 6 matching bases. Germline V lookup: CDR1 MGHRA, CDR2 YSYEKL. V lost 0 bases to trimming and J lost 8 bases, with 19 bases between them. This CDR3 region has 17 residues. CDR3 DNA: TGCGCCAGCAGCCAAGATCGAGTGACATCACAGGGAGAAAAACTGTTTTTT. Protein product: CASSQDRVTSQGEKLFF.

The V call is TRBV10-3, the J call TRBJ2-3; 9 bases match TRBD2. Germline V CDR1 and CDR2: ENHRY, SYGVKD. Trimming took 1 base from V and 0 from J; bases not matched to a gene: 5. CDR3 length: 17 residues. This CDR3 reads CAISEWETSGSTDTQYF. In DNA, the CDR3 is TGTGCCATCAGTGAGTGGGAGACTAGCGGCAGCACAGATACGCAGTATTTT.

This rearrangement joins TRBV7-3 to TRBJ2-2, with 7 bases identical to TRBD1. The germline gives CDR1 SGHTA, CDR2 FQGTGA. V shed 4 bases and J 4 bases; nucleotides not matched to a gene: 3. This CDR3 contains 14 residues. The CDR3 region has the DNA TGTGCCAGCAGCTCCGGACAGGCCACCGGGGAGCTGTTTTTT. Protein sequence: CASSSGQATGELFF.

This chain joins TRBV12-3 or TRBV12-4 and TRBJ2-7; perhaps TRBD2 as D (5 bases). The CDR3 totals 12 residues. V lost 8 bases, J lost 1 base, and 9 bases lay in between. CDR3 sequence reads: CASAAGSYEQYF. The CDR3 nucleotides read TGTGCCAGCGCGGCGGGTTCCTACGAGCAGTACTTC.

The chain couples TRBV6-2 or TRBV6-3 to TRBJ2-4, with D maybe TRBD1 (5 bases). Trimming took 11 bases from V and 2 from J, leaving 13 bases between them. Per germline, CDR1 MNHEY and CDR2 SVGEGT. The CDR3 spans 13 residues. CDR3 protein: CAGSTGSKNIQYF. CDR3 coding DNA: TGTGCCGGATCAACAGGATCCAAAAACATTCAGTACTTC.

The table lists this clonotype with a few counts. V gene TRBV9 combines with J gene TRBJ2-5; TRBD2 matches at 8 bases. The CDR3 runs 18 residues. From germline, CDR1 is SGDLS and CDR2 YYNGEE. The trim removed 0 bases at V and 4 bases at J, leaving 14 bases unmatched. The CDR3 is CASSVADTSRTSGETQYF. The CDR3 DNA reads TGTGCCAGCAGCGTAGCTGACACGTCCAGAACTAGCGGAGAGACCCAGTACTTC.

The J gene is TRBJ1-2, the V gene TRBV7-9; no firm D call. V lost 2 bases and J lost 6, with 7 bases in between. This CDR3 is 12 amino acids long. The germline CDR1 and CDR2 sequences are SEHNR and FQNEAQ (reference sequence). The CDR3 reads CASSLTSDGYTF. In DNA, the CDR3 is TGTGCCAGCAGCTTAACGAGTGATGGCTACACCTTC.

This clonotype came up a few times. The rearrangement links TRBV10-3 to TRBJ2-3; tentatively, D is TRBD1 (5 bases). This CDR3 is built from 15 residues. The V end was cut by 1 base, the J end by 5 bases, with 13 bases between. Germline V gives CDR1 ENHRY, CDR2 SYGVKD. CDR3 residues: CAISEYPGKEDTQYF. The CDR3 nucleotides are TGTGCCATCAGTGAGTATCCAGGGAAAGAAGATACGCAGTATTTT.

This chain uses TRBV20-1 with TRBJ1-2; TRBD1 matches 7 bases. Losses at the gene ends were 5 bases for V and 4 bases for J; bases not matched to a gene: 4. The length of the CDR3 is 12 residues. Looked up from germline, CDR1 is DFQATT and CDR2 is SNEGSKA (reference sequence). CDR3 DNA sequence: TGCAGTGCTCGACAGGGAACCTATGGCTACACCTTC. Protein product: CSARQGTYGYTF.

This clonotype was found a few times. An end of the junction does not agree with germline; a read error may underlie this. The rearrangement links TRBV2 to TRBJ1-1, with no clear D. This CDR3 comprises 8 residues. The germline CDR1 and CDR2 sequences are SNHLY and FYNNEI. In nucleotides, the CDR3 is TGTGCCAGCACTGAAGCTTTCTTT. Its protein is CASTEAFF.

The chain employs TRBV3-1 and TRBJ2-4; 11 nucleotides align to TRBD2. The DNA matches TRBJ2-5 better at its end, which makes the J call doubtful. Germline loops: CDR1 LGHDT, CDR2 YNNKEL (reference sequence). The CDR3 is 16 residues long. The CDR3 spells CASSTRLAGLQETQYF. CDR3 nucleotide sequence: TGTGCCAGCAGCACACGACTAGCGGGGCTCCAAGAGACCCAGTACTTC.